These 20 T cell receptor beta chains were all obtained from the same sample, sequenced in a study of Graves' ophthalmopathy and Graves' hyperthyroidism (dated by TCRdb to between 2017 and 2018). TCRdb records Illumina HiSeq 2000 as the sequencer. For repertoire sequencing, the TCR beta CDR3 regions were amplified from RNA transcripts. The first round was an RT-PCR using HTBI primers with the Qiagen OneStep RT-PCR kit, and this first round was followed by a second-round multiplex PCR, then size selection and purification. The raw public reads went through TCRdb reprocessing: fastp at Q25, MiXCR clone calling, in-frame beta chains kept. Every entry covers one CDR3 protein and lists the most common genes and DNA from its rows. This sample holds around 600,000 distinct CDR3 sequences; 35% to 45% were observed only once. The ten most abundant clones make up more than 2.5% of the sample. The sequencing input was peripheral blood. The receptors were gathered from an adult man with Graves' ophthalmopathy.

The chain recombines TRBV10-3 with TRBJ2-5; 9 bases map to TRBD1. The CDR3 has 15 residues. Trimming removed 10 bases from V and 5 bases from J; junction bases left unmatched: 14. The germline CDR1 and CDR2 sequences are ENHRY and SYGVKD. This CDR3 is CASRTPGTGWETQYF. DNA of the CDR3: TGTGCCAGCAGAACCCCCGGGACAGGGTGGGAGACCCAGTACTTC.

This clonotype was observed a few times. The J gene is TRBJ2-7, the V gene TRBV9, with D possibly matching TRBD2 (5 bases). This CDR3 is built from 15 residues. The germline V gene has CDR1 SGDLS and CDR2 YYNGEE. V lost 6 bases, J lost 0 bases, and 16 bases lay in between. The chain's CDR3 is CASKPRLGSSYEQYF. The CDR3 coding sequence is TGTGCCAGCAAACCCAGGCTGGGGAGCTCCTACGAGCAGTACTTC. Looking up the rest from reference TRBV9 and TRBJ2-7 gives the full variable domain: DSGVTQTPKHLITATGQRVTLRCSPRSGDLSVYWYQQSLDQGLQFLIQYYNGEERAKGNILERFSAQQFPDLHSELNLSSLELGDSALYFCASKPRLGSSYEQYFGPGTRLTVT.

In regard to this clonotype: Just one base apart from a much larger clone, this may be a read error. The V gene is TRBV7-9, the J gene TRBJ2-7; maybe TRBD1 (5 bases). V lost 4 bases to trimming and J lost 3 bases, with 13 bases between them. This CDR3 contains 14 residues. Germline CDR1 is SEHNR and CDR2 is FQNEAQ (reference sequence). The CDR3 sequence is CASSSPTASYEQYF. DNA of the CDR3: TGTGCCAGCAGCTCGCCGACAGCAAGCTACGAGCAGTACTTC.

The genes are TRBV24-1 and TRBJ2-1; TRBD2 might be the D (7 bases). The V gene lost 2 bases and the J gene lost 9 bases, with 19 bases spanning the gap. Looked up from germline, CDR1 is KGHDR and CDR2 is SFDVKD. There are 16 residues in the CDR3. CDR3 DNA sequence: TGTGCCACCAGTGATTGGGGAGGGGGGCGTTCGAGTGAGCAGTTCTTC. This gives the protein CATSDWGGGRSSEQFF.

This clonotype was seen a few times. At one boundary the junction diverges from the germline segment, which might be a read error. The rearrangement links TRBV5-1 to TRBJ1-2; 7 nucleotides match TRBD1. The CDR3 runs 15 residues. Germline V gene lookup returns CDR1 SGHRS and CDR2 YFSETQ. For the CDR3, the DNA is TGTGCCAGCTCCCCTGATGGGGAGGGGGCGAAAGGCTACACCTTC. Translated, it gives CASSPDGEGAKGYTF.

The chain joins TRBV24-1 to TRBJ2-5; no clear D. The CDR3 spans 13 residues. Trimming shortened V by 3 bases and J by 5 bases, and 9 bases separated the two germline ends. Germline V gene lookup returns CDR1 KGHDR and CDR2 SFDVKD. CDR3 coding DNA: TGTGCCACCAGTGATCGCGACACGGAGACCCAGTACTTC. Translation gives CATSDRDTETQYF.

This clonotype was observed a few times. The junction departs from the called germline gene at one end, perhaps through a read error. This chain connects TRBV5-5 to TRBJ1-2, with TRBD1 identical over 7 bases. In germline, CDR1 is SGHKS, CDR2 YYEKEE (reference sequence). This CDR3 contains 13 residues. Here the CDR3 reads CASSQKYRGGYTF. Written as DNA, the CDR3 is TGCGCCAGCAGCCAAAAGTACAGGGGTGGCTACACCTTC.

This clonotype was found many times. CDR3 loop: CASSEVVGVKAHKAFF. The CDR3, as DNA: TGTGCCAGCAGTGAAGTGGTCGGGGTTAAGGCTCATAAAGCTTTCTTT. The chain has TRBV2 and TRBJ1-1; no clear D gene. The CDR3 length is 16 residues. Trimming stripped 1 base from V and 9 bases from J, with 21 bases between. CDR1 SNHLY and CDR2 FYNNEI come from the germline V gene. The variable domain in full, completed from reference TRBV2 and TRBJ1-1, reads EPEVTQTPSHQVTQMGQEVILRCVPISNHLYFYWYRQILGQKVEFLVSFYNNEISEKSEIFDDQFSVERPDGSNFTLKIRSTKLEDSAMYFCASSEVVGVKAHKAFFGQGTRLTVV.

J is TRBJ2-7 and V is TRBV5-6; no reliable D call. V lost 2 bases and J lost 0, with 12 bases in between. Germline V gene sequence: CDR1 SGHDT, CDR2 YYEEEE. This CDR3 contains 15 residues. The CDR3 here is CASSFLDASSYEQYF. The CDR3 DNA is TGTGCCAGCAGCTTCCTCGACGCCAGCTCCTACGAGCAGTACTTC.

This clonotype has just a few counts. The CDR3 is CASQGVGTEAFF. The CDR3 DNA sequence: TGTGCCAGCCAAGGGGTCGGGACTGAAGCTTTCTTT. The chain carries TRBV6-6 and TRBJ1-1; the D gene is possibly TRBD1 (5 bases). The germline V gene has CDR1 MNHNY and CDR2 SVGAGI (reference sequence). The V gene lost 8 bases and the J gene lost 5 bases, with 12 bases spanning the gap. The CDR3 consists of 12 residues.

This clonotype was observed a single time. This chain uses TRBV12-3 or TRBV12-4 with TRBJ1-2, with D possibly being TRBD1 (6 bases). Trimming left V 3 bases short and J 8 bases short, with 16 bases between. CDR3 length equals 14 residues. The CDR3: CASSLGATKGGYTF. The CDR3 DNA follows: TGTGCCAGCAGTTTGGGGGCTACAAAAGGGGGCTACACCTTC.

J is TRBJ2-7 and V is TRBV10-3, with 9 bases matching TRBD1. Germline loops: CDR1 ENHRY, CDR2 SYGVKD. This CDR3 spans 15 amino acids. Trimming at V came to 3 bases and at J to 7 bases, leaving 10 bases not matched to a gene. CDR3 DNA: TGTGCCATCAGTGACCGGGACAGGGTGTTGAATGAGCAGTACTTC. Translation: CAISDRDRVLNEQYF.

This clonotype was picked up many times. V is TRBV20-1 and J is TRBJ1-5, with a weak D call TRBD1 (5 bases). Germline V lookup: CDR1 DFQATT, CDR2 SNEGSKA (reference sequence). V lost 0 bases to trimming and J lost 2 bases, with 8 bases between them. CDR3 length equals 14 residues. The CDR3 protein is CSARDRAGNQPQHF. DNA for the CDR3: TGCAGTGCTAGAGACAGGGCGGGCAATCAGCCCCAGCATTTT.

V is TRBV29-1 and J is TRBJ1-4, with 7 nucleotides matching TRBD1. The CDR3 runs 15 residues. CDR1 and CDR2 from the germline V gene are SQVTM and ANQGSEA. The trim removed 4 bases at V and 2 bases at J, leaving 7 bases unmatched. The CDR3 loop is CSVVPGTETNEKLFF. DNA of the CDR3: TGCAGCGTTGTCCCAGGGACAGAGACTAATGAAAAACTGTTTTTT.

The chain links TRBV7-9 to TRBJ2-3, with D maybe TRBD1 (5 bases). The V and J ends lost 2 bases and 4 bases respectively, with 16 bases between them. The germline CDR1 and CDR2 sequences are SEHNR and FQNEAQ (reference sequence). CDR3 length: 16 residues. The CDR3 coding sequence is TGTGCCAGCAGCTTATATGTGGGGCAGGTCGCAGATACGCAGTATTTT. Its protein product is CASSLYVGQVADTQYF.

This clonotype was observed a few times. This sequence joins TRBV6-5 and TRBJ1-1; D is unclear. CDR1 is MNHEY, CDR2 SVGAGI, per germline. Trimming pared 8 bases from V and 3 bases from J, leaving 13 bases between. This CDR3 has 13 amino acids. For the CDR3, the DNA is TGTGCCAGCCCCGGCCGGAAGGACACTGAAGCTTTCTTT. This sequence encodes CASPGRKDTEAFF.

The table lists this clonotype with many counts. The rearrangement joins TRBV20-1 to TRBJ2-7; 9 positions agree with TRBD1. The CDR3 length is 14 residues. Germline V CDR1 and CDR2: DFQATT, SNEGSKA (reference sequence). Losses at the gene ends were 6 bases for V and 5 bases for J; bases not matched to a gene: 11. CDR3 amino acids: CSAAHRDRAHEQYF. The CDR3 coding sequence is TGCAGTGCCGCTCATCGGGACAGGGCCCACGAGCAGTACTTC.

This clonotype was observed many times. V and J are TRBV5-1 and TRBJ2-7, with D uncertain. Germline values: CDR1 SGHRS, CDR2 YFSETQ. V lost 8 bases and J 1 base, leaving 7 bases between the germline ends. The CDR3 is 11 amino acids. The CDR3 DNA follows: TGCGCCAGACTGATTTCCTACGAGCAGTACTTC. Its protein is CARLISYEQYF. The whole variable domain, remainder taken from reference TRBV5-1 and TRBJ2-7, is KAGVTQTPRYLIKTRGQQVTLSCSPISGHRSVSWYQQTPGQGLQFLFEYFSETQRNKGNFPGRFSGRQFSNSRSEMNVSTLELGDSALYLCARLISYEQYFGPGTRLTVT.

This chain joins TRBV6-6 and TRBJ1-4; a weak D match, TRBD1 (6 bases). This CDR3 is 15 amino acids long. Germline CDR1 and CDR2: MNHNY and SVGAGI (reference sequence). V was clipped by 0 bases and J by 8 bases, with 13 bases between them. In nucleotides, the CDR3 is TGTGCCAGCAGTTACTCCCAGGGGTTGGGAGAAAAACTGTTTTTT. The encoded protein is CASSYSQGLGEKLFF.

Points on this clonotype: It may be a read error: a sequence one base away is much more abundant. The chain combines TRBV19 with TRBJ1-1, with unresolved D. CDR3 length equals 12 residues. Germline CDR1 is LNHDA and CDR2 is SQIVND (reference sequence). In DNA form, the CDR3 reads TGTACCAGTAGTATAAGTAACACTGAAGCTTTCTTT. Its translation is CTSSISNTEAFF.